The source of this T cell receptor (beta chain) is a study of graft-versus-host responses after intestinal transplantation listed by TCRdb under 2021. Describing the broader study: The transplants that recipients got were multivisceral, liver-intestinal, or isolated intestinal. Every recipient was given anti-thymocyte globulin induction, followed by roughly 3 years of maintenance tacrolimus and steroids. Graft-versus-host and host-versus-graft alloreactive T cell clones were tracked in the graft, circulation and bone marrow after intestinal transplantation using bulk TCR-beta CDR3 sequencing. Alloreactive clones were identified by sequencing pre-transplant mixed lymphocyte reaction products and comparing these products with unstimulated pre-transplant donor and recipient T cells. A cohort of fewer than 25 intestinal transplant recipients, including one retransplant, was enrolled, and a few patients lacking pretransplant specimens were excluded. A peak of at least 4% donor T cells among recipient peripheral blood mononuclear cells was the definition used for donor T cell macrochimerism. Rather than being sequenced by the commercial service, samples from a few later patients were sequenced in-house on an Illumina MiSeq and processed with MiXCR.

Findings and caveats that apply to the study as a whole: Patients with donor T cell macrochimerism had high GvH to HvG T cell clonal ratios in their allografts. GvH clones turned up in recipient bone marrow, with some appearing earlier in ileal mucosa or blood, a pattern consistent with an intestinal mucosal origin. Early after transplant, declines in HvG clones were associated with peak levels of circulating GvH clones. Conclusions were limited by the relatively low number and heterogeneity of intestinal transplant patients.

Sample time point, as interpreted from the label and publication: cells obtained before transplantation from donor or recipient. CD3+CD4+ and CD3+CD8+ populations were FACS-sorted from unstimulated pre-transplant donor and recipient cells taken from spleen or lymph nodes. V gives up 4 bases and J gives up 4 bases, and the segment between their germline ends measures 13 bases. The germline V gene yields SNHLY for CDR1 and FYNNEI for CDR2. The cysteine opens and the phenylalanine closes a CDR3 of 15 amino acids. The read is trimmed to its CDR3 DNA, 45 bases read in frame from base 1. Receptor libraries were prepared by the immunoSEQ multiplex PCR assay. For most patients, genomic DNA was isolated with the Qiagen DNeasy Blood and Tissue Kit and sent frozen to Adaptive Biotechnologies for TCR sequencing. For most patients, genomic DNA was subjected to high-throughput TCR-beta CDR3 sequencing by Adaptive Biotechnologies. In the source study's methods: TCR sequencing data were retrieved from Adaptive's ImmunoSEQ software for 15 to 20 patients, whereas three other patients were processed with MiXCR and VDJtools. To correct CD4 versus CD8 sorting errors, any sequence found in both subsets at a frequency ratio below 5:1 was removed. CDR3 nucleotide sequences shared by donor and recipient were removed because the origin of these sequences could not be assigned. Alloreactive clones required at least 2-fold expansion over unstimulated cells and minimum CFSE-low frequency of 0.002% (template counts) or 0.001% (read counts). Clones detected in sequenced pre-transplant spleen, lymph node, or MLR CFSE-low populations of the donor or recipient were defined as mappable. The cumulative frequency of alloreactive clones was calculated as a percentage of all sequences, weighted by copy number. Not all clones reach the TCRdb copy of this immuneACCESS table, which keeps in-frame sequences only. Checked studies attribute under half of the gap to unresolved V genes and leave the rest unexplained. The V and J calls and clone size were taken over from that table, and D and trimming were inferred from the DNA. Within this sample are over 90,000 clones, with around nine tenths of them counted one time only. Under 0.55% of the sample lies in the top ten.

To note about this clone: The antigen it binds to is not known. There are no base qualities to consult, and no much larger clone falls within one base.

The TCR comes from a human donor who received an intestinal transplant. The sequence links TRBV2 to TRBJ2-2, and possibly TRBD1, on 6 matching bases. The sequencing used unstimulated CD8+ T cells sorted from spleen or lymph node cells, collected before intestinal transplant. CDR3 reads: CASSGDTWSTGELFF. The nucleotide sequence reads as follows: TGTGCCAGCAGTGGGGACACCTGGAGCACCGGGGAGCTGTTTTTT.